This record concerns one T cell receptor (beta chain) sequence. The sample has other DNA sequences that encode this CDR3 too. Germline V gene data show CDR1 as MNHNS and CDR2 as SASEGT. Deletions cut 8 bases from V and 0 bases from J, with 16 bases between. This CDR3 has 15 amino acids. Sequencing was performed with immunoSEQ multiplex PCR; in TCRdb, only in-frame clones are kept and a portion is missing. The sample yields about 79,000 clones, 93% seen once. These data come from a study of cytomegalovirus exposure and HLA in healthy donors. The TCR comes from a woman in her twenties or thirties in good health and CMV-seronegative. The chain links TRBV6-1 to TRBJ1-1; a possible D gene is TRBD1 (5 bases). Input material: PBMCs. CDR3: CASSPWGGVNTEAFF. The CDR3 DNA sequence: TGTGCCAGCTCCCCTTGGGGGGGAGTGAACACTGAAGCTTTCTTT.